The clone carrying this T cell receptor beta chain has a count of ten or more. Its cognate antigen is unknown. Preparation of the TCRbeta library used unique molecular identifiers. TCRdb redid the calling of the PCR reads with MiXCR, one entry per CDR3 protein. Among a few hundred thousand distinct CDR3 sequences listed, approximately 13% were seen once. This sample stems from a study of T-cell reconstitution after alpha-beta-depleted transplantation in children. General study points: Roughly two months post-transplant, alpha-beta T cells reportedly originated from several hundred graft clones that had expanded. At one year after transplant, newly produced T cells mostly accounted for T-cell counts and diversity. Elevated TCRbeta diversity at day 60 was traced, in some patients, to surviving recipient T cells and thymic progenitors.

Germline assignment: CDR1 SGHKS and CDR2 YYEKEE (reference sequence). The CDR3 runs to 15 residues. V lost 2 bases to trimming and J lost 4 bases, with 15 bases between them. The V call is TRBV5-5, the J call TRBJ2-5, with a possible D match to TRBD2 (6 bases). The clonotype comes from a male patient between 5 and 17 years old who had a stem cell transplant for acute myeloid leukemia, so the T cells may come from the graft donor. The sample in question was PBMCs, mostly from graft donor cells, obtained 360 days after TCRalphabeta/CD19-depleted stem cell transplant. The CDR3 protein is CASSFGAGMGETQYF. The CDR3 DNA follows: TGTGCCAGCAGCTTCGGCGCGGGGATGGGAGAGACCCAGTACTTC.